The 2 T cell receptor beta chains listed next were all sequenced from one sample in a study of blood T cells in healthy people across ages (dated by TCRdb to the mid-2010s). Library creation used 5' RACE. The instrument was an Illumina HiSeq 2500. A second PCR of about 6 to 11 cycles was run with a J-beta primer mix and a sample-barcoded 5' primer. TCRdb's own reprocessing of the public reads used fastp at Q25 and MiXCR and kept productive beta chains. Each record represents a unique CDR3 protein, reported with the most common genes and DNA among its rows. A total of about 810,000 distinct CDR3 sequences appear in this sample, roughly 40% of them only once. The ten largest clones add up to 10% to 15% of the sample. Sequencing used blood. The source is a man aged 18 to 29 in good health.

The rearrangement links TRBV28 to TRBJ1-4; the D is unclear. V was cut by 4 bases and J by 8 bases, with 14 bases left in between. CDR3 length: 14 amino acids. Germline assignment: CDR1 MDHEN and CDR2 SYDVKM. In DNA form, the CDR3 reads TGTGCCAGCAGTTCCTCAAGGGTTTGGGAAAAACTGTTTTTT. This codes for CASSSSRVWEKLFF.

Concerning this clonotype: Since a much larger clone is just one base distant, this may be a read error. The chain has TRBV11-2 and TRBJ2-4; a weak D match, TRBD2 (5 bases). There are 12 residues in the CDR3. Trimming stripped 7 bases from V and 13 bases from J, with 17 bases between. Germline V gene data show CDR1 as SGHAT and CDR2 as FQNNGV. CDR3 amino acids: CASISSRDEQYF. Here the CDR3 DNA reads TGTGCCAGCATAAGCTCCCGGGATGAGCAGTACTTC.